This entry features one T cell receptor beta chain sequence. What it recognizes is unknown. This sample stems from a study of blood T cells in healthy people across ages. Study details: For every two T cells, template switching captured about one barcoded beta molecule.

A second PCR of about 7 to 12 cycles used a sample-barcoded 5' primer and a J-beta primer mix. Sequencing yielded, for each sample, at least 3 million paired-end reads carrying CDR3. TCRdb re-called the 5' RACE reads with MiXCR, one entry per CDR3 protein. The data show 1.5 million to 2 million distinct CDR3 sequences, with about 30% seen just once and about 8% held by the top ten. General study findings and limits: Long-lived and aged donors differed, with more naive CD4+ cells and higher diversity in the long-lived.

V was pared by 6 bases and J by 8 bases, with 16 bases between. The CDR3 spans 13 residues. J is TRBJ1-2 and V is TRBV12-3 or TRBV12-4; no reliable D call. This receptor was obtained from a woman aged 25 to 39 in good health. Sample: blood. This chain's CDR3 is CASRLLGGGGYTF. The DNA for the CDR3 is TGTGCCAGCAGATTGCTGGGAGGTGGGGGCTACACCTTC.